One T cell receptor (beta chain) is described in this entry. Its antigen is unknown. TCRB transcripts that were expressed got sequenced, as all of the isolated RNA had been reverse transcribed. Clones were read by immunoSEQ multiplex PCR, and TCRdb kept only the in-frame ones, dropping some. The profile shows a few hundred thousand clones, under 13% of them singletons. CDR3 length: 15 residues. CDR1 is SGHDN, CDR2 FVKESK, per germline. J gave up 3 bases and V 4 bases, and 6 bases lay outside the gene matches. The sample originates from a study of beta chain features in type 1 diabetes. Study observations and caveats: Moderate yet significant TCRB CDR3 shortening was seen in Type 1 diabetes patients in all four CD4+ subsets.

The chain combines TRBV14 with TRBJ2-7; 10 bases are a match to TRBD2. Material: naive CD4+ T cells from blood. The receptor's source is a man aged 25-45 years with type 1 diabetes. The chain's CDR3 is CASSPGLAVDYEQYF. DNA for the CDR3: TGTGCCAGCAGCCCTGGACTAGCGGTAGACTACGAGCAGTACTTC.